This is a list of T cell receptor beta chains from one sample in a study. TCRdb re-called the 5' RACE reads with MiXCR, one entry per CDR3 protein. Here the sample spans tens of thousands of distinct CDR3 sequences, about 26% being singletons. Sequencing was performed on tumor-infiltrating Tregs sorted from the breast tumor. Every receptor here comes from a female donor with breast cancer. Both conserved end residues are part of each CDR3. A D gene is named only where the DNA matches it firmly. The size field is filled for only some rows; it gives once, few, many or a size class.

>many|TRBJ2-3|TRBV7-3|TRBD2
CASSRAGGREDTQYF
TGTGCCAGCAGCCGGGCGGGCGGGAGAGAAGATACGCAGTATTTT
>-|TRBJ1-2|TRBV4-3|-
CASNQDRSDSGTPGYTF
TGCGCCAGCAACCAAGATAGGTCGGACAGTGGGACTCCTGGCTACACCTTC
>-|TRBJ1-3|TRBV2|-
CASRTSTGNTIYF
TGTGCCAGCCGGACGAGCACTGGAAACACCATATATTTT
>-|TRBJ2-2|TRBV7-2|-
CASSENRVTGELFF
TGTGCCAGCAGCGAGAACAGGGTGACCGGGGAGCTGTTTTTT
>-|TRBJ1-2|TRBV20-1|-
CSASETPANYGYTF
TGCAGTGCTAGCGAAACACCTGCTAACTATGGCTACACCTTC
>few|TRBJ2-3|TRBV5-1|-
CASSPGTQRTDTQYF
TGCGCCAGCAGCCCTGGGACTCAACGCACAGATACGCAGTATTTT
>few|TRBJ2-1|TRBV29-1|TRBD1
CSVGGRGQVLVEQFF
TGCAGCGTCGGGGGAAGGGGACAGGTGCTAGTTGAGCAGTTCTTC
>-|TRBJ2-1|TRBV2|TRBD2
CASSDWTSGGATDYNEQFF
TGTGCCAGCAGTGATTGGACTAGCGGGGGGGCCACAGATTACAATGAGCAGTTCTTC
>few|TRBJ1-4|TRBV5-5|TRBD1
CASSDGTGGIEKLFF
TGTGCCAGCAGCGATGGGACAGGGGGCATTGAAAAACTGTTTTTT
>-|TRBJ2-1|TRBV5-1|TRBD2
CASSGGLAGGTEQFF
TGCGCCAGCAGCGGAGGACTAGCGGGAGGAACCGAGCAGTTCTTC
>-|TRBJ2-1|TRBV10-3|TRBD2
CAISESSGGRHLGEQFF
TGTGCCATCAGTGAGTCGAGCGGCGGGAGGCATCTTGGTGAGCAGTTCTTC
>-|TRBJ2-2|TRBV20-1|-
CSARDPARSGELFF
TGCAGTGCTAGAGATCCGGCCAGGAGCGGGGAGCTGTTTTTT
>-|TRBJ2-7|TRBV28|TRBD2
CASSLFGRIGEQYF
TGTGCCAGCAGTTTATTCGGGAGGATTGGGGAGCAGTACTTC
>-|TRBJ2-2|TRBV4-3|-
CASSQDVTGELFF
TGCGCCAGCAGCCAAGATGTAACCGGGGAGCTGTTTTTT
>-|TRBJ1-2|TRBV4-3|TRBD1
CASSQDLDRGYGYTF
TGCGCCAGCAGCCAAGATCTAGACAGGGGATATGGCTACACCTTC
>-|TRBJ2-3|TRBV7-8|TRBD1
CASSSRDRVFDTQYF
TGTGCCAGCAGCTCCCGGGACAGGGTATTTGATACGCAGTATTTT
>many|TRBJ2-3|TRBV7-8|TRBD2
CASSSRAGTSGSTDTQYF
TGTGCCAGCAGCTCCCGCGCAGGGACTAGCGGGAGCACAGATACGCAGTATTTT
>-|TRBJ2-7|TRBV7-8|-
CASSLSTSYEQYF
TGTGCCAGCAGCCTATCAACCTCCTACGAGCAGTACTTC
>few|TRBJ1-2|TRBV5-1|-
CASSLGQGTSGYTF
TGCGCCAGCAGCTTGGGGCAGGGAACGAGTGGCTACACCTTC
>large|TRBJ1-2|TRBV29-1|TRBD1
CSVEKTGTGSYGYTF
TGCAGCGTTGAAAAGACCGGGACAGGTTCCTATGGCTACACCTTC
>-|TRBJ1-2|TRBV15|-
CATSKGFLRGDYGYTF
TGTGCCACCAGCAAGGGCTTTTTGCGGGGAGACTATGGCTACACCTTC
>-|TRBJ2-2|TRBV2|-
CASNGGLGPGELFF
TGTGCCAGCAACGGGGGTCTGGGTCCCGGGGAGCTGTTTTTT
>-|TRBJ1-1|TRBV30|-
CAWREGPDTEAFF
TGTGCCTGGAGAGAAGGACCTGACACTGAAGCTTTCTTT
>-|TRBJ2-2|TRBV7-3|-
CASATSLGTGELFF
TGTGCCAGCGCAACCTCTCTAGGCACCGGGGAGCTGTTTTTT
>-|TRBJ1-1|TRBV7-6|-
CASSYVVHNMNTEAFF
TGTGCCAGCAGCTACGTTGTGCACAACATGAACACTGAAGCTTTCTTT
>many|TRBJ1-2|TRBV4-2|-
CASSQDVWIYGYTF
TGTGCCAGCAGCCAAGATGTGTGGATATATGGCTACACCTTC
>once|TRBJ2-7|TRBV4-1|TRBD1
CASSQSGQAYEQYF
TGCGCCAGCAGCCAAAGCGGACAGGCCTACGAGCAGTACTTC
>-|TRBJ1-2|TRBV25-1|-
CASSGIGGFYGYTF
TGTGCCAGCAGTGGAATTGGCGGGTTCTATGGCTACACCTTC
>-|TRBJ1-2|TRBV30|TRBD1
CAWSIRTGGYTF
TGTGCCTGGAGTATACGGACAGGGGGCTACACCTTC
>-|TRBJ1-4|TRBV18|-
CASSTTGLAEKPFF
TGTGCCAGCTCAACTACAGGGTTGGCTGAAAAACCGTTTTTT
>many|TRBJ2-7|TRBV6-1|TRBD1
CASSTGTGYEQYF
TGTGCCAGCAGTACCGGGACAGGGTACGAGCAGTACTTC
>many|TRBJ1-6|TRBV6-1|-
CASRPTPLSSYNSPLHF
TGTGCCAGCAGGCCGACACCTCTAAGCTCCTATAATTCACCCCTCCACTTT
>many|TRBJ2-1|TRBV7-9|-
CASSRMQDEQFF
TGTGCCAGCAGCAGAATGCAGGATGAGCAGTTCTTC